This T cell receptor (beta chain) comes out of a study of T cell repertoires in cytomegalovirus infection. Study background: Public TCR beta signatures marked donors with CMV infection and the matching HLA.

TCRdb processed the reads anew with MiXCR; each CDR3 protein has one entry. The sample includes roughly 230,000 distinct CDR3 sequences, more than 15% of them seen just once. Study outcomes and limitations: There were carriers of CMV plus the relevant HLA, and cumulative public TCR beta family frequency identified them. In two of eight donors, the top clonotype was HLA-C-restricted CMV-specific.

This clonotype was picked up a small number of times. The target antigen is unknown. This CDR3 has 12 residues. CDR1 and CDR2 (germline): DFQATT, SNEGSKA (reference sequence). Trimming shortened V by 3 bases and J by 4 bases, and 7 bases separated the two germline ends. The sequencing sample was made of CD8+ T cells from PBMCs. This clonotype was sampled from a human donor in good health (CMV status not recorded). Some clones in this sample may be carry-over from other donors' samples. The V call is TRBV20-1, the J call TRBJ2-1; D is undetermined. CDR3 loop: CSASPKYNEQFF. The CDR3 DNA reads TGCAGTGCTAGTCCGAAGTACAATGAGCAGTTCTTC.